This T cell receptor beta chain was sequenced for a study of spatial heterogeneity in lung cancer. Study at large: Detection consistently yielded more beta chains than alpha chains.

CDR1 and CDR2 from the germline V gene are SGHTA and FQGNSA. With 4 bases clipped from V and 0 bases from J, the junction kept 6 bases outside the gene matches. There are 16 residues in the CDR3. This sample's time point: blood at routine non-recurrence follow-up after resection. A unique molecular identifier was carried by every single TCR cDNA molecule. TCRdb used MiXCR to reprocess the 5' RACE reads, holding one entry per CDR3 protein. In the table there are 27,000 or so distinct CDR3 sequences, less than 6.5% of which are singletons. The J gene is TRBJ2-1, the V gene TRBV7-2; 7 nucleotides align to TRBD2. This TCR was recovered from a female donor with early-stage non-small cell lung cancer. This specimen consisted of PBMCs, obtained at follow-up. CDR3 in amino acids: CASSSVAGLSYNEQFF. The CDR3 DNA follows: TGTGCCAGCAGCTCGGTAGCGGGTCTCTCCTACAATGAGCAGTTCTTC.